This entry lists 11 T cell receptor beta chains sequenced from one sample in a study of response to subunit inactivated influenza vaccine. A single record per CDR3 protein comes from TCRdb applying MiXCR to the RT-PCR reads. The table has around 480,000 distinct CDR3 sequences, 15% to 20% seen once. Specimen: CD4+ T cells sorted from PBMCs, collected around 2 years after vaccination. These receptors all stem from a man aged 45 to 75 who received an inactivated influenza vaccine.

The rearrangement uses TRBV7-2 and TRBJ1-1, with D possibly matching TRBD1 (6 bases). Germline values: CDR1 SGHTA, CDR2 FQGNSA. Deletions cut 5 bases from V and 1 base from J, with 14 bases between. The CDR3 runs 15 residues. CDR3 amino acids: CASSPIPGQNTEAFF. The DNA of the CDR3 is TGTGCCAGCAGCCCGATCCCGGGACAGAACACTGAAGCTTTCTTT. Complete variable domain (other parts from reference TRBV7-2 and TRBJ1-1): GAGVSQSPSNKVTEKGKDVELRCDPISGHTALYWYRQSLGQGLEFLIYFQGNSAPDKSGLPSDRFSAERTGGSVSTLTIQRTQQEDSAVYLCASSPIPGQNTEAFFGQGTRLTVV.

The gene calls are TRBV11-2 and TRBJ2-4, with 8 bases identical to TRBD1. The J segment lost 7 bases and the V segment lost 4 bases, leaving 0 bases of the junction unmatched. CDR1 is SGHAT, CDR2 FQNNGV, per germline. The CDR3 has 12 residues. The CDR3 loop reads CASSWDRNIQYF. CDR3 nucleotide sequence: TGTGCCAGCAGCTGGGACAGGAACATTCAGTACTTC. Variable domain in full (rest from reference TRBV11-2 and TRBJ2-4): EAGVAQSPRYKIIEKRQSVAFWCNPISGHATLYWYQQILGQGPKLLIQFQNNGVVDDSQLPKDRFSAERLKGVDSTLKIQPAKLEDSAVYLCASSWDRNIQYFGAGTRLSVL.

This clonotype was seen many times. The chain has TRBV12-3 or TRBV12-4 and TRBJ1-6, with 7 bases matching TRBD1. This CDR3 is built from 14 residues. J gave up 7 bases and V 6 bases, and 6 bases lay outside the gene matches. The CDR3 here is CASSRQGLNSPLHF. CDR3 nucleotide sequence: TGTGCCAGCAGCAGACAGGGCCTGAATTCACCCCTCCACTTT.

A remark on this clonotype: The junction shows a germline mismatch at one end, possibly a read error. V is TRBV11-3 and J is TRBJ2-2, with TRBD1 matching 7 bases. The CDR3 covers 14 residues. CDR1 and CDR2 from the germline V gene are SGHNT and YENEEA. The CDR3, as DNA: TGTGCCAGCAGCACCACAGGGGTCACCGGGGAGCTGCTTTTT. It encodes CASSTTGVTGELLF.

V and J are TRBV28 and TRBJ2-1; 8 positions agree with TRBD2. The V gene end was trimmed by 7 bases and the J gene end by 5 bases; junction bases not matched to a gene: 10. The CDR3 sequence is 15 residues long. Germline-derived CDR1 and CDR2 are MDHEN and SYDVKM. CDR3 amino acids: CASIGGSGSDNEQFF. CDR3 nucleotide sequence: TGTGCCAGCATTGGGGGAAGCGGGAGCGACAATGAGCAGTTCTTC.

The V and J genes are TRBV4-3 and TRBJ1-1; no clear D gene. The V and J ends lost 0 bases and 7 bases respectively, with 9 bases between them. From germline, CDR1 is LGHNA and CDR2 YSLEER. This CDR3 is 13 amino acids long. The CDR3 sequence is CASSQDRSGEAFF. The CDR3 region has the DNA TGCGCCAGCAGCCAAGATAGGTCGGGTGAAGCTTTCTTT.

This chain connects TRBV20-1 to TRBJ2-1; no reliable D call. Trimming took off 3 bases at V and 6 bases at J, with 3 bases between the two ends. Germline assignment: CDR1 DFQATT and CDR2 SNEGSKA (reference sequence). The CDR3 totals 10 residues. The CDR3 is CSASPNEQFF. The CDR3, as DNA: TGCAGTGCTAGTCCCAATGAGCAGTTCTTC.

This rearrangement joins TRBV2 to TRBJ1-2; D unresolved. Germline CDR1 SNHLY, CDR2 FYNNEI. Trimming cost V 3 bases and J 0 bases, with 11 bases left between them. This CDR3 region has 15 residues. The CDR3 sequence is CASSETGRTNYGYTF. DNA of the CDR3: TGTGCCAGCAGTGAGACTGGCAGGACTAACTATGGCTACACCTTC. Supplemented by reference TRBV2 and TRBJ1-2, the full variable domain reads EPEVTQTPSHQVTQMGQEVILRCVPISNHLYFYWYRQILGQKVEFLVSFYNNEISEKSEIFDDQFSVERPDGSNFTLKIRSTKLEDSAMYFCASSETGRTNYGYTFGSGTRLTVV.

This chain joins TRBV2 and TRBJ1-1, with D unclear. Per the germline V gene, CDR1 is SNHLY and CDR2 is FYNNEI. The CDR3 loop spans 18 amino acids. The V gene lost 4 bases and the J gene lost 3 bases, with 24 bases spanning the gap. CDR3 protein: CASSVPRSRLSPDTEAFF. The CDR3, as DNA: TGTGCCAGCAGTGTTCCTAGGTCCCGACTATCCCCTGACACTGAAGCTTTCTTT.

This clonotype was seen a few times. CDR3 sequence (DNA): TGCGCCAGCAGCCAACCGGGCCAGGGGCGAGTGGGTGAGCAGTTCTTC. This encodes CASSQPGQGRVGEQFF. This chain uses TRBV4-1 with TRBJ2-1; D may be TRBD1 (6 bases). Germline V gene sequence: CDR1 MGHRA, CDR2 YSYEKL. CDR3 size: 16 residues. V was cut by 2 bases and J by 9 bases, with 20 bases left in between.

The chain carries TRBV7-9 and TRBJ1-1; unclear D gene. The length of the CDR3 is 12 residues. CDR1 SEHNR and CDR2 FQNEAQ come from the germline V gene (reference sequence). V lost 1 base to trimming and J lost 11 bases, with 11 bases between them. In DNA form, the CDR3 reads TGTGCCAGCAGCTTAGATTCGGGGAAGGCTTTCTTT. Translating it yields CASSLDSGKAFF.